The clone carrying this T cell receptor (beta chain) was detected a few times. Its antigen is not known. This sample stems from a study of Ad26.COV2.S vaccination and SARS-CoV-2 variants. Study information: Once or twice, 56 days apart, Ad26.COV2.S was delivered intramuscularly.

The method was immunoSEQ multiplex PCR; TCRdb's version includes in-frame clones alone and lacks a portion of them. Here the sample spans hundreds of thousands of clones, roughly four fifths being singletons. Overall study findings and caveats: Researchers cautioned that TCR breadth and depth analyses may have underestimated total T cell responses.

The germline V and J ends were trimmed by 3 bases and 6 bases, with 14 bases remaining between them. This CDR3 region has 15 residues. From germline, CDR1 is KGHSH and CDR2 LQKENI. Treatment reported: some 19 received Ad26.COV2.S at low or high dose, single or two shots; about 5 received placebo; per-sample allocation not given. The study sampled participants on day 63 after the first vaccine or placebo injection. This specimen was peripheral blood, taken in a trial of Ad26.COV2.S vaccine versus placebo. The TCR originated in a person between 18 and 65 years old who received the Ad26.COV2.S COVID-19 vaccine or a placebo. V usage is TRBV18 and J usage is TRBJ1-4, with D possibly being TRBD1 (5 bases). CDR3 DNA: TGTGCCAGCTCACCCTTACGGGGGAGGGATGAAAAACTGTTTTTT. It yields the protein CASSPLRGRDEKLFF.